This T cell receptor (beta chain) came from a study of T cell responses to AZD1222 COVID-19 vaccine. Study as a whole: Pooled together were second doses at about 4 or about 12 weeks.

There are 20 residues in the CDR3. V lost 3 bases and J lost 0, with 26 bases in between. The germline gives CDR1 MDHEN, CDR2 SYDVKM. The table came from immunoSEQ multiplex PCR; TCRdb's copy has only in-frame clones and leaves some out. The sample lists tens of thousands of clones, around 81% occurring once. The sample was peripheral blood, taken on day 0 of AZD1222 vaccination. V usage is TRBV28 and J usage is TRBJ1-1; maybe TRBD1 (6 bases). The clonotype comes from an adult in good health. CDR3 sequence (DNA): TGTGCCAGCAGTTTTAAGACCCTCGGCAGGGGCCCTACGATGAACACTGAAGCTTTCTTT. Translation: CASSFKTLGRGPTMNTEAFF.